The rows below give T cell receptor beta chains drawn from one sample of a study of blood T cell repertoires in COVID-19. Method: immunoSEQ multiplex PCR; TCRdb's copy keeps in-frame clones and lacks some. The sample lists 170,000 or so clones, roughly 88% occurring once. The sample was peripheral blood. The receptors stem from a woman in her sixties or seventies with acute or convalescent COVID-19. The CDR3 runs from the conserved cysteine through the conserved F or W. Each record gives: D gene, clone size, V gene, J gene, CDR3 DNA, CDR3 protein. A D gene is named only where the DNA matches it firmly. Only part of the rows carry a size: once, few, many, or a class if the clone is expanded.

-	-	TRBV6-1	TRBJ1-2	TGTGCCAGCAGTGAACCCCACACAGGGAACTATGGCTACACCTTC	CASSEPHTGNYGYTF
-	-	TRBV19	TRBJ2-1	TGTGCCAGTAGTCCCAGTTTATACAATGAGCAGTTCTTC	CASSPSLYNEQFF
TRBD2	-	TRBV4-1	TRBJ2-1	TGCGCCAGCAGCCTAACCCGGACTAGCGCCAATGAGCAGTTCTTC	CASSLTRTSANEQFF
-	-	TRBV11-2	TRBJ2-3	TGTGCCAGCAGCTTAGGTTTACTAGGGAGCACAGATACGCAGTATTTT	CASSLGLLGSTDTQYF
-	-	TRBV2	TRBJ1-5	TGTGCCAGCAGTAGAGACCTCAACGGAGGCCAGCCCCAGCATTTT	CASSRDLNGGQPQHF
-	-	TRBV11-2	TRBJ1-1	TGTGCCAGCAGCGCCAACAGGGAGAGGACTGAAGCTTTCTTT	CASSANRERTEAFF
-	-	TRBV6-5	TRBJ1-3	TGTGCCAGCAGCCGGGATATCGGAAACACCATATATTTT	CASSRDIGNTIYF
TRBD1	-	TRBV7-2	TRBJ1-6	TGTGCCAGCAGCATCCGGGGACAGAATAATTCACCCCTCCACTTT	CASSIRGQNNSPLHF
-	-	TRBV5-4	TRBJ1-6	TGTGCCAGCAGCCTGGGACCGGCGGAAAATTCACCCCTCCACTTT	CASSLGPAENSPLHF
-	-	TRBV28	TRBJ2-7	TGTGCCAGCAGTTTCTCGGGGGGCCTGTACTTC	CASSFSGGLYF
TRBD1	once	TRBV15	TRBJ2-4	TGTGCCACCAGCAGAGATGGGACAGGGGTGGCCAAAAACATTCAGTACTTC	CATSRDGTGVAKNIQYF
-	-	TRBV7-9	TRBJ1-2	TGTGCCAGCAGTTCCCGTGAGGCTAACTATGGCTACACCTTC	CASSSREANYGYTF
-	-	TRBV6-1	TRBJ2-5	TGTGCCAGCAGTGAAGCAAGCAGGGGAGAGACCCAGTACTTC	CASSEASRGETQYF
TRBD1	-	TRBV7-9	TRBJ1-4	TGTGCCAGCAGCTTAGGACAGGGGCCCGAAAAACTGTTTTTT	CASSLGQGPEKLFF
TRBD1	-	TRBV19	TRBJ2-7	TGTGCCAGTAGTATATTGGGACAGGGACATGGCGAGCAGTACTTC	CASSILGQGHGEQYF
-	once	TRBV9	TRBJ1-2	TGTGCCAGCACTCGAGGTCCTAGTTATGGCTACACCTTC	CASTRGPSYGYTF
-	-	TRBV10-1	TRBJ1-1	TGCGCCAGCAGCAGAGACAGCAACACTGAAGCTTTCTTT	CASSRDSNTEAFF
-	-	TRBV9	TRBJ2-1	TGTGCCAGCAGCGAGTGGGCAGATGCTAACAATGAGCAGTTCTTC	CASSEWADANNEQFF
-	few	TRBV7-9	TRBJ2-7	TGTGCCAGCAGCCCTAACAGGGTTCAGTACTTC	CASSPNRVQYF
TRBD1	-	TRBV14	TRBJ1-1	TGTGCCAGCACCTCATCTGGGACAGGGGGATCCGGGACTGAAGCTTTCTTT	CASTSSGTGGSGTEAFF
-	-	TRBV11-2	TRBJ2-5	TGTGCCAGCAGCCGAGGGCAGGGGTACCAAGAGACCCAGTACTTC	CASSRGQGYQETQYF
-	-	TRBV30	TRBJ1-1	TGTGCCTGGAGTGTGCAGGCTGAAGCTTTCTTT	CAWSVQAEAFF
-	-	TRBV11-2	TRBJ1-1	TGTGCCAGCAGCTCGGCGGGCTACGAGGCTTTCTTT	CASSSAGYEAFF
TRBD1	once	TRBV5-1	TRBJ1-3	TGCGCCAGCAGCTTTTCCCAGGGGGCTGGAAACACCATATATTTT	CASSFSQGAGNTIYF
-	-	TRBV9	TRBJ2-2	TGTGCCAGCAGCGTAGCGGGGGGGGGACAGAAAAACACCGGGGAGCTGTTTTTT	CASSVAGGGQKNTGELFF
TRBD1	-	TRBV7-3	TRBJ1-2	TGTGCCAGCAGCCCCCACAGGGGGAATGGCTACACCTTC	CASSPHRGNGYTF
-	-	TRBV19	TRBJ2-7	TGTGCCAGTAGTATACCAGGGATCGGCTACGAGCAGTACTTC	CASSIPGIGYEQYF
-	-	TRBV7-2	TRBJ2-1	TGTGCCAGCAGCTTGGGTCTAGTGAATGAGCAGTTCTTC	CASSLGLVNEQFF
TRBD1	-	TRBV7-2	TRBJ1-6	TGTGCCAGCAGCACCCGGACAGGTCCTAATTCACCCCTCCACTTT	CASSTRTGPNSPLHF
-	-	TRBV4-3	TRBJ2-5	TGCGCCAGCAGCCAAGAGGATTGGGGGGATGCGGCCCAGTACTTC	CASSQEDWGDAAQYF
TRBD1	-	TRBV6-2/TRBV6-3	TRBJ1-2	TGTGCCAGCAGTTACGGGACAGGGCACTATGGCTACACCTTC	CASSYGTGHYGYTF
-	-	TRBV5-1	TRBJ2-1	TGCGCCAGCAGCTTGGGGGCCCCCAATGAGCAGTTCTTC	CASSLGAPNEQFF
TRBD1	-	TRBV19	TRBJ1-5	TGTGCCAGTAGTTCCGGGACAGCTAGCAATCAGCCCCAGCATTTT	CASSSGTASNQPQHF
-	once	TRBV4-1	TRBJ2-7	TGCGCCAGCAGCCAAGCGAACCGGGATCCTACTTACGAGCAGTACTTC	CASSQANRDPTYEQYF
-	-	TRBV2	TRBJ1-5	TGTGCCAGCAGTGTTCGTCGGGACAATCAGCCCCAGCATTTT	CASSVRRDNQPQHF
TRBD1	-	TRBV18	TRBJ1-2	TGTGCCAGCTCACCAACCGGGACAGGGACCTATGGCTACACCTTC	CASSPTGTGTYGYTF
TRBD2	-	TRBV10-2	TRBJ2-1	TGCGCCACCGGGGGGAGAGGTAATGAAACCTACAATGAGCAGTTCTTC	CATGGRGNETYNEQFF
-	-	TRBV19	TRBJ2-2	TGTGCCAGTAGTGGGGCTGCCTTTTTAGGGGAGCTGTTTTTT	CASSGAAFLGELFF
-	once	TRBV7-9	TRBJ1-1	TGTGCCAGCAGCGGAACTCCAGGGGAGACTGAAGCTTTCTTT	CASSGTPGETEAFF
-	few	TRBV5-1	TRBJ1-6	TGCGCCAGCAGCCGACAGGAAGTGAGCTCCTATAATTCACCCCTCCACTTT	CASSRQEVSSYNSPLHF
-	-	TRBV3-1/TRBV3-2	TRBJ2-1	TGTGCCAGCAGCCAAGCAAGTACGGGGGTGGGGTTCTACAATGAGCAGTTCTTC	CASSQASTGVGFYNEQFF